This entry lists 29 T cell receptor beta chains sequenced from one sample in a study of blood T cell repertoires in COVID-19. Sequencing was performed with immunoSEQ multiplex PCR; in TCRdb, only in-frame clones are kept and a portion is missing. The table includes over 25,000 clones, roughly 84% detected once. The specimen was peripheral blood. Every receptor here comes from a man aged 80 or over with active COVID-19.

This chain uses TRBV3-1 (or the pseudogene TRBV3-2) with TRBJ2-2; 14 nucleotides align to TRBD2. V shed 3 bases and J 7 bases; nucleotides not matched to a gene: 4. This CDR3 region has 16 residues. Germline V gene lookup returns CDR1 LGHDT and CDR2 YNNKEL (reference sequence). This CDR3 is CASSQGLAGVLGELFF. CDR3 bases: TGTGCCAGCAGCCAGGGACTAGCGGGAGTGCTCGGGGAGCTGTTTTTT.

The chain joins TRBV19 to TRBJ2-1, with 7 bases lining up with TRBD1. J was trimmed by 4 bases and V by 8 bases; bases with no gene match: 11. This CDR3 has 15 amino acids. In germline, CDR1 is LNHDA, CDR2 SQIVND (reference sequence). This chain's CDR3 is CASGSQGVLYNEQFF. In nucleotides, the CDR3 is TGTGCCAGTGGCTCCCAGGGGGTGTTATACAATGAGCAGTTCTTC.

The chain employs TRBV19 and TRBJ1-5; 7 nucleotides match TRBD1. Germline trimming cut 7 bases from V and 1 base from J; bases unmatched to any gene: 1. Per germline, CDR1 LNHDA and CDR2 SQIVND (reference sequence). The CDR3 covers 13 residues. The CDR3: CASMDRSNQPQHF. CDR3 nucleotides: TGTGCCAGTATGGACAGGAGCAATCAGCCCCAGCATTTT.

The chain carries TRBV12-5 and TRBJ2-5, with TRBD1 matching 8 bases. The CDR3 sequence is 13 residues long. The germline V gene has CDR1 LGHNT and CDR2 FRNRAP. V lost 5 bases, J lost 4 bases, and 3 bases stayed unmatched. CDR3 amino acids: CASGVDRGETQYF. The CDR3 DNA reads TGTGCTAGTGGTGTTGACAGGGGAGAGACCCAGTACTTC.

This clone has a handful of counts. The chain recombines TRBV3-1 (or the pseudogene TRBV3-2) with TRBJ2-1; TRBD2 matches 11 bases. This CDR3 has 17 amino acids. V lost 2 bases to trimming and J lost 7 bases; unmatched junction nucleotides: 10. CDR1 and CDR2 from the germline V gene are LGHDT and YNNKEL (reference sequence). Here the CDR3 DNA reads TGTGCCAGCAGCCAACCCCATCTAGCGGGGGGTGGAAATGAGCAGTTCTTC. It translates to CASSQPHLAGGGNEQFF.

The CDR3 sequence is CASSLGQGADNSPLHF. CDR3 bases: TGCGCCAGCAGCTTGGGCCAGGGGGCGGATAATTCACCCCTCCACTTT. The chain links TRBV5-1 to TRBJ1-6; 8 nucleotides align to TRBD1. There are 16 residues in the CDR3. The V segment lost 0 bases and the J segment 5 bases; nucleotides outside the gene matches: 4. Germline CDR1 SGHRS, CDR2 YFSETQ.

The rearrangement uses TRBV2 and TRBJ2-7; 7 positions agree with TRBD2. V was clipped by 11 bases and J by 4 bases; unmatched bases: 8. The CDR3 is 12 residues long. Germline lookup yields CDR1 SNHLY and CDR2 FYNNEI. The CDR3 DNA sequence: TGTGCCTGGGGAGGGACTTCATACGAGCAGTACTTC. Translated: CAWGGTSYEQYF.

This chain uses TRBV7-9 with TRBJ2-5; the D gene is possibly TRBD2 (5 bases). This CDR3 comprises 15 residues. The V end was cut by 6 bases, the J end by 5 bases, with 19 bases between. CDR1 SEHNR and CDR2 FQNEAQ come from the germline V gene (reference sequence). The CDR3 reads CASRAEGPWEETQYF. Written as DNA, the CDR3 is TGTGCCAGCAGGGCCGAGGGTCCCTGGGAGGAGACCCAGTACTTC.

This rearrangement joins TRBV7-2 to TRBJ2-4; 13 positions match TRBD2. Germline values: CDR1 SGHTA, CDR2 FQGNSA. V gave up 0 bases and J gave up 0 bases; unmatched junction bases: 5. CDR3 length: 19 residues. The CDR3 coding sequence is TGTGCCAGCAGCTTAGCCGGACTAGCGGGGGTCCTAGCCAAAAACATTCAGTACTTC. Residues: CASSLAGLAGVLAKNIQYF.

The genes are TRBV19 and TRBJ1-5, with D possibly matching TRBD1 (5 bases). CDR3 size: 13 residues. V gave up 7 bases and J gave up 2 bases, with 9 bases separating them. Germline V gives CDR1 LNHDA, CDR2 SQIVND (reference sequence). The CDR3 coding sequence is TGTGCCAGTAAAGGGGTAGGCAATCAGCCCCAGCATTTT. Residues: CASKGVGNQPQHF.

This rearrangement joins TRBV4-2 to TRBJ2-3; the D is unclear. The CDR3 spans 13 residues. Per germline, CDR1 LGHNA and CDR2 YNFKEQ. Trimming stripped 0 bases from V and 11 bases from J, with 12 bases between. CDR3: CASSQDLARRQYF. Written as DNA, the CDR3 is TGTGCCAGCAGCCAAGATTTGGCTAGGCGGCAGTATTTT.

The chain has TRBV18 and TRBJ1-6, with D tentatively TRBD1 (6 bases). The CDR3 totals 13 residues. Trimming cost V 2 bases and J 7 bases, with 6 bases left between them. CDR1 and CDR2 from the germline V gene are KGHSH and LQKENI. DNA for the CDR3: TGTGCCAGCTCACCAGACAGGAATTCACCCCTCCACTTT. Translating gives CASSPDRNSPLHF. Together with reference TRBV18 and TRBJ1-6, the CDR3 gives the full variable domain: NAGVMQNPRHLVRRRGQEARLRCSPMKGHSHVYWYRQLPEEGLKFMVYLQKENIIDESGMPKERFSAEFPKEGPSILRIQQVVRGDSAAYFCASSPDRNSPLHFGNGTRLTVT.

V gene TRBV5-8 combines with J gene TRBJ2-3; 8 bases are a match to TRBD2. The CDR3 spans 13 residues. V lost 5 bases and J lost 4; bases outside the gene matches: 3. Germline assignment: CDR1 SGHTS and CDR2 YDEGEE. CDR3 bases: TGTGCCAGCAGGCGGCGGGGGGCAGATACGCAGTATTTT. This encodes CASRRRGADTQYF.

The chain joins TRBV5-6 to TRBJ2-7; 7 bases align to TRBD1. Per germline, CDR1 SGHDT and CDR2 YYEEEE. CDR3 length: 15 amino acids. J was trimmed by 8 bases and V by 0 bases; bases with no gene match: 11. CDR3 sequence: CASSLGVEDRYKQYF. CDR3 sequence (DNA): TGTGCCAGCAGCTTGGGGGTGGAGGACAGGTATAAGCAGTACTTC.

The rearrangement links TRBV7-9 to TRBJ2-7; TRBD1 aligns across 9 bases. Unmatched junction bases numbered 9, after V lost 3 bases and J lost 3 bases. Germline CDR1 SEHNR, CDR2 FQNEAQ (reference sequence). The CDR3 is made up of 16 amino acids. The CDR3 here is CASSLWGDRDDYEQYF. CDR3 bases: TGTGCCAGCAGCTTGTGGGGGGACAGGGATGACTACGAGCAGTACTTC.

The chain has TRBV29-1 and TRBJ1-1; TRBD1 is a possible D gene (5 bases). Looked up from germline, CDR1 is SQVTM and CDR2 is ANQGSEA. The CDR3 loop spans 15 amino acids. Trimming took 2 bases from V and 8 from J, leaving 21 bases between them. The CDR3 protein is CSVESRFGHLFEAFF. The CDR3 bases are TGCAGCGTTGAAAGTCGCTTCGGACACCTGTTCGAAGCTTTCTTT. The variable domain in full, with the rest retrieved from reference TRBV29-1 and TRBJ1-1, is SAVISQKPSRDICQRGTSLTIQCQVDSQVTMMFWYRQQPGQSLTLIATANQGSEATYESGFVIDKFPISRPNLTFSTLTVSNMSPEDSSIYLCSVESRFGHLFEAFFGQGTRLTVV.

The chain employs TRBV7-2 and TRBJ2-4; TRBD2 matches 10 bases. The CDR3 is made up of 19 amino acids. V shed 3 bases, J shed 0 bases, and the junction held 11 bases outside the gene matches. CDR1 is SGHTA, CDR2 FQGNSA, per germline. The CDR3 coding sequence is TGTGCCAGCAGCTTCTCAACTAGCGGGACTACAACAGCCAAAAACATTCAGTACTTC. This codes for CASSFSTSGTTTAKNIQYF.

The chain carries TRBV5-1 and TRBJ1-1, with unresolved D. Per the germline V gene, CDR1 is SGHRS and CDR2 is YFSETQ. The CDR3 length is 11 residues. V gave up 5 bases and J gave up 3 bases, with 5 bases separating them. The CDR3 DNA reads TGCGCCAGCAGGGAGGACACTGAAGCTTTCTTT. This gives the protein CASREDTEAFF.

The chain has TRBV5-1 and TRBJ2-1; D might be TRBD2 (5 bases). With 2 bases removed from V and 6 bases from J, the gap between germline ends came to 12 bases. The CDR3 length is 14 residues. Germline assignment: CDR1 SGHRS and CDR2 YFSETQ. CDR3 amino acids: CASSLLAIGNEQFF. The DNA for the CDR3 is TGCGCCAGCAGCTTATTAGCGATAGGCAATGAGCAGTTCTTC.

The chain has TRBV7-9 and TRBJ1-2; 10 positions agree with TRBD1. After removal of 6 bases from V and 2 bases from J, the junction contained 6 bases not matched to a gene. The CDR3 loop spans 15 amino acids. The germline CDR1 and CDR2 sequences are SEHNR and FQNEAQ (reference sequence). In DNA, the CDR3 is TGTGCCAGCAGTTCCGGGACAGGGGACAACTATGGCTACACCTTC. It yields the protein CASSSGTGDNYGYTF.

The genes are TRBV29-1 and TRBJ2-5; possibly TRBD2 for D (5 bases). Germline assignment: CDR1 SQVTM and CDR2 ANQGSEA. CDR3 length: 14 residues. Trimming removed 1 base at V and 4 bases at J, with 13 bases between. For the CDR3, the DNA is TGCAGCGTTGAAGCTACGGGATTCGGAGAGACCCAGTACTTC. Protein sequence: CSVEATGFGETQYF.

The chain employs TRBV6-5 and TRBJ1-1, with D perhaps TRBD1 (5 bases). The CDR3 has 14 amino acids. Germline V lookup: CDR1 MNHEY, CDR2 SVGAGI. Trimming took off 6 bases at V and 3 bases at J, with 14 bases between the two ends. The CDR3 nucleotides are TGTGCCAGCAGCGCACCGACAGACTACACTGAAGCTTTCTTT. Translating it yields CASSAPTDYTEAFF.

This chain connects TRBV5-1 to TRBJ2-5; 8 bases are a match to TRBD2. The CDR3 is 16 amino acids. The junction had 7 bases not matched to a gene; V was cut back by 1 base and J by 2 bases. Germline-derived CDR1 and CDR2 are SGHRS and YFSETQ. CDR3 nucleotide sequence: TGCGCCAGCAGCTTGTCGGGAAGCGGGGGACAAGAGACCCAGTACTTC. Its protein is CASSLSGSGGQETQYF.

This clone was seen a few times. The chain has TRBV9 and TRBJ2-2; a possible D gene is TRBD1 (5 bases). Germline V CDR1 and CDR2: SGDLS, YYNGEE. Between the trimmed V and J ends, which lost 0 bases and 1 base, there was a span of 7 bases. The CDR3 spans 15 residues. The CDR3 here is CASSVEGKNTGELFF. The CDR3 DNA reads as TGTGCCAGCAGCGTAGAGGGGAAGAACACCGGGGAGCTGTTTTTT.

The CDR3 reads CATSRDTGTGGREQYF. CDR3 sequence (DNA): TGTGCCACCAGCAGAGATACCGGGACAGGGGGCCGCGAGCAGTACTTC. J is TRBJ2-7 and V is TRBV15, with TRBD1 identical over 12 bases. The V gene end was trimmed by 0 bases and the J gene end by 6 bases; junction bases not matched to a gene: 6. CDR1 is LNHNV and CDR2 is YYDKDF in the germline V gene (reference sequence). The CDR3 extends over 16 amino acids.

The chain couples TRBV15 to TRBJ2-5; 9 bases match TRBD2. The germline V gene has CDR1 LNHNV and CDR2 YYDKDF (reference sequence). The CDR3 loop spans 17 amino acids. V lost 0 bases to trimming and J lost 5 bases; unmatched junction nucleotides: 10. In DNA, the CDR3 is TGTGCCACCAGCAGAGATCGGGCGGGGGGGCGAGCGGAGACCCAGTACTTC. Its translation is CATSRDRAGGRAETQYF.

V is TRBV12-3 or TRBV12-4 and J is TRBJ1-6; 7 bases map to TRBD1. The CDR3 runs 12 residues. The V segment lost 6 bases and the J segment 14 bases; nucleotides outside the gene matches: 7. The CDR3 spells CASSPPGGTLHF. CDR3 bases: TGTGCCAGCAGCCCGCCAGGGGGTACCCTCCACTTT.

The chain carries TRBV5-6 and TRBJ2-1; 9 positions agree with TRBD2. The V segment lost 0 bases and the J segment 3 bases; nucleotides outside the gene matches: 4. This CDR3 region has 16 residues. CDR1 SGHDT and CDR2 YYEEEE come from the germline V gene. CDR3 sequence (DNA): TGTGCCAGCAGCTTGGTGACTAGCGGAGTCTACAATGAGCAGTTCTTC. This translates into CASSLVTSGVYNEQFF.

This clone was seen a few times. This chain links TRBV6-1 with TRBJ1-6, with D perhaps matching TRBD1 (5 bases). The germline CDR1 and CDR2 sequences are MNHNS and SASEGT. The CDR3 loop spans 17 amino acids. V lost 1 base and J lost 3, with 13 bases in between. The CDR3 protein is CASSEVRGSYYNSPLHF. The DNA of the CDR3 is TGTGCCAGCAGTGAAGTACGGGGGTCCTACTATAATTCACCCCTCCACTTT.